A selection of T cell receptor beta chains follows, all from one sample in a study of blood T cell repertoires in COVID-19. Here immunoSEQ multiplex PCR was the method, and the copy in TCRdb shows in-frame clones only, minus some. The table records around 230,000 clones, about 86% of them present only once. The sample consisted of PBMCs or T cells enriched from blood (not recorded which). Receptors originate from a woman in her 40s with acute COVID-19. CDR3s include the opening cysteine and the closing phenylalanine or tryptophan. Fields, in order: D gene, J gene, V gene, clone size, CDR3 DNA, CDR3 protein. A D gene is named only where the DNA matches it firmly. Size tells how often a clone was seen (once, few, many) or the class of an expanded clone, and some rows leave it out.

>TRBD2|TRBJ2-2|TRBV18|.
TGTGCCAGCTCACCAAGAGGACTAGCGGGAAAAACCGGGGAGCTGTTTTTT
CASSPRGLAGKTGELFF
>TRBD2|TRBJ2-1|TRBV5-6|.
TGTGCCAGCAGCCTACGGACTAGCGGGGCCTACAATGAGCAGTTCTTC
CASSLRTSGAYNEQFF
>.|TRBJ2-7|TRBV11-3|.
TGTGCCAGCAGCTTAGCCTTACCTGTCGGGGTAATACGCTCCTACGAGCAGTACTTC
CASSLALPVGVIRSYEQYF
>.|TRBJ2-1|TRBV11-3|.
TGTGCCAGCAGCTTAGGGAGGTCCGATGAGCAGTTCTTC
CASSLGRSDEQFF
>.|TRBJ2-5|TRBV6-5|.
TGTGCCAGCAGCCAAGGACTAATTGAGACCCAGTACTTC
CASSQGLIETQYF
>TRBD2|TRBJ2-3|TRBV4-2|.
TGTGCCAGCAGCCAAGATAGCGGGAGGGATCTCACAGATACGCAGTATTTT
CASSQDSGRDLTDTQYF
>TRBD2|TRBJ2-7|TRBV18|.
TGTGCCAGCTCACTAGGGACTAGCGGGAACTACGAGCAGTACTTC
CASSLGTSGNYEQYF
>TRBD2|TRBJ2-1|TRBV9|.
TGTGCCAGCAGCCCCCCCGGTTATAGCGGGAGGTTCAATGAGCAGTTCTTC
CASSPPGYSGRFNEQFF
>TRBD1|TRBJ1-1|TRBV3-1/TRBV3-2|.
TGTGCCAGCAGCCATACAGGGGGAGACACTGAAGCTTTCTTT
CASSHTGGDTEAFF
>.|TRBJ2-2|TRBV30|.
TGTGCCTGGAGCCCCGGCCGGGGCGGGGAGCTGTTTTTT
CAWSPGRGGELFF
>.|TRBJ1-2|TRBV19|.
TGTGCCAGTACCCCTTCACCACAGGGAATAATTGGCTACACCTTC
CASTPSPQGIIGYTF
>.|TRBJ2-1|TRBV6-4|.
TGTGCCAGCAGCAGGGATGGCGGTGAGCAGTTCTTC
CASSRDGGEQFF
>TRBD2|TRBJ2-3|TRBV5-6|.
TGTGCCAGCAGCTCCCCGGCGGGAGCGAGCACAGATACGCAGTATTTT
CASSSPAGASTDTQYF
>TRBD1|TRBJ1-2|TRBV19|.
TGTGCCAGTAGTTCCCGGACAGGGATGGGGATCTCCTATGGCTACACCTTC
CASSSRTGMGISYGYTF
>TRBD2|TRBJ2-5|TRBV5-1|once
TGCGCCAGCAGCCCAGGACTAGCGGGAGGGTTTATTATTCAAGAGACCCAGTACTTC
CASSPGLAGGFIIQETQYF
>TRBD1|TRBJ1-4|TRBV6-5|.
TGTGCCAGCAGTACGGACAGGTTCCAAAAACTGTTTTTT
CASSTDRFQKLFF
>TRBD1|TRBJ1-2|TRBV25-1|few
TGTGCCAGCAGTGGAGGGGGCGGTAGGACTGGTGGCTACACCTTC
CASSGGGGRTGGYTF
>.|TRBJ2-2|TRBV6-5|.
TGTGCCAGCAGTTACAAGGACAGAGGGACCGGGGAGCTGTTTTTT
CASSYKDRGTGELFF
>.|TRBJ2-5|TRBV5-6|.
TGTGCCAGCAGCTTGAGGGGTAGCGGAGTGGAGACCCAGTACTTC
CASSLRGSGVETQYF
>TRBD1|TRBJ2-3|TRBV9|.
TGTGCCAGCAGCGTAGTGGGACAGGGTAGGGATACGCAGTATTTT
CASSVVGQGRDTQYF
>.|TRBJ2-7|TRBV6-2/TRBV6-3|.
TGTGCCAGCAGCACAGGACCCTACGAGCAGTACTTC
CASSTGPYEQYF
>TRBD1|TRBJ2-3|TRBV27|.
TGTGCCAGCGGAGGACAGGGTAGGGCAGATACGCAGTATTTT
CASGGQGRADTQYF
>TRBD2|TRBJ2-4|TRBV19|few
TGTGCCAGTAGTATAGATCGACTAGCGGGAGCGGGAAACATTCAGTACTTC
CASSIDRLAGAGNIQYF
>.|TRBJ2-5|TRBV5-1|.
TGCGCCAGCAGCTTTTCCAGGGTAGAGACCCAGTACTTC
CASSFSRVETQYF
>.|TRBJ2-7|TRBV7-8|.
TGTGCCAGCAGCTTAGCCGGAGCACTAAGATATCCTAACGAGCAGTACTTC
CASSLAGALRYPNEQYF
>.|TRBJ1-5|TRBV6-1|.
TGTGCCAGCAGTGACGGATGGGGGGGTCAGCCCCAGCATTTT
CASSDGWGGQPQHF
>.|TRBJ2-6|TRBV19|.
TGTGCCAGTAGTATCTATCGGGATACCAACGTCCTGACTTTC
CASSIYRDTNVLTF
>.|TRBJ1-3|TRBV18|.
TGTGCCAGCTCACCATCGGGGGGGACTGGAAACACCATATATTTT
CASSPSGGTGNTIYF
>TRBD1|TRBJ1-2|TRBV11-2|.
TGTGCCAGCAGCTCTGGACAGGGGGCAGGTGGCTACACCTTC
CASSSGQGAGGYTF
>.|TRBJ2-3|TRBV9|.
TGTGCCAGCAGCTCTCGAACAACCACAGATACGCAGTATTTT
CASSSRTTTDTQYF
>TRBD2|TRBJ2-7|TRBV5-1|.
TGCGCCAGCAGCCCACTAGCGGGAGTCTCCTACGAGCAGTACTTC
CASSPLAGVSYEQYF
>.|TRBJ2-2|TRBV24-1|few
TGTGCCACCAGTTTTGCGACGAACACCGGGGAGCTGTTTTTT
CATSFATNTGELFF
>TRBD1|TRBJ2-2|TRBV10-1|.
TGCGCCAGCAGTGAGTCAAAAGGGGGCCTCACCGGGGAGCTGTTTTTT
CASSESKGGLTGELFF
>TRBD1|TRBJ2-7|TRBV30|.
TGTGCCTGGGAGGACAGGGCCGGCGAGCAGTACTTC
CAWEDRAGEQYF
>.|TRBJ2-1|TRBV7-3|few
TGTGCCAGCAGCTTAAGGGGCTACACCCCGTACAATGAGCAGTTCTTC
CASSLRGYTPYNEQFF
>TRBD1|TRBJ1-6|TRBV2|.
TGTGCCAGCAGCGGAGGACAGGGGAGGGGTTCACCCCTCCACTTT
CASSGGQGRGSPLHF
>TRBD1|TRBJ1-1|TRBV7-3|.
TGTGCCAGCAGCTCGGGACAGGGGAACACTGAAGCTTTCTTT
CASSSGQGNTEAFF
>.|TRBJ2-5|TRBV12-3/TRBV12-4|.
TGTGCCAGTCAAATTGGCCAAGCGGAGACCCAGTACTTC
CASQIGQAETQYF
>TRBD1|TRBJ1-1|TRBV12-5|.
TGTGCTAGTCGACAGGGGGCGTCTGAAGCTTTCTTT
CASRQGASEAFF
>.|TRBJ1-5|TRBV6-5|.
TGTGCCAGCAGTTACTCCCTAAATCAGCCCCAGCATTTT
CASSYSLNQPQHF
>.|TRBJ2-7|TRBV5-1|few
TGCGCCAGCAGCTTAGGGAGCCTCCACCACTACGAGCAGTACTTC
CASSLGSLHHYEQYF
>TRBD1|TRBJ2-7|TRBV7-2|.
TGTGCCAGCAGCCGACAGGGGGCCTACGAGCAGTACTTC
CASSRQGAYEQYF
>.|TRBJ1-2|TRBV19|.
TGTGCCAGTAGTATAGGTGACAGAATCTTCTATGGCTACACCTTC
CASSIGDRIFYGYTF
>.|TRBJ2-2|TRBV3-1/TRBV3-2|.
TGTGCCAGCAGCCCGACAGGTCCCACCGGGGAGCTGTTTTTT
CASSPTGPTGELFF
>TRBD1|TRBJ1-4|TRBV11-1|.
TGTGCCAGCAGCTTAGAAGTCCGGGACAGGAATGAAAAACTGTTTTTT
CASSLEVRDRNEKLFF
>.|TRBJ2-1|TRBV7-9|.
TGTGCCAGCAGCCAAGACAACTACAATGAGCAGTTCTTC
CASSQDNYNEQFF
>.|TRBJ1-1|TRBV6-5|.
TGTGCCAGCGTTATGAACACTGAAGCTTTCTTT
CASVMNTEAFF
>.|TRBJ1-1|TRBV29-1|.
TGCAGCGTTGGGGGCCGAACGAACACTGAAGCTTTCTTT
CSVGGRTNTEAFF
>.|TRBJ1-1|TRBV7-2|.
TGTGCCAGCAGCTTATTGAGGGTTTCGAACACTGAAGCTTTCTTT
CASSLLRVSNTEAFF
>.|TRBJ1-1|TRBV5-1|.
TGCGCCAGCAGCCTTACACAGGGATTCACTGAAGCTTTCTTT
CASSLTQGFTEAFF
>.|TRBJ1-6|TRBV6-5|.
TGTGCCAGCAGTACTTCCGCAATAGCCCTCCACTTT
CASSTSAIALHF
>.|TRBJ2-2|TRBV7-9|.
TGTGCCAGCAGCTCCGCGGGACGCGAAGCCACCGGGGAGCTGTTTTTT
CASSSAGREATGELFF
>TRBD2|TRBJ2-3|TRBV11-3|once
TGTGCCAGCAGCTCGGGGGGGAAACCCGATACGCAGTATTTT
CASSSGGKPDTQYF
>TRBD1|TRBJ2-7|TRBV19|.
TGTGCCAGTAGTATCGGGGACAGGGGACCCGAGCAGTACTTC
CASSIGDRGPEQYF
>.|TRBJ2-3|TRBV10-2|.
TGCGCCAGCAGCACGGGGATCACAGATACGCAGTATTTT
CASSTGITDTQYF